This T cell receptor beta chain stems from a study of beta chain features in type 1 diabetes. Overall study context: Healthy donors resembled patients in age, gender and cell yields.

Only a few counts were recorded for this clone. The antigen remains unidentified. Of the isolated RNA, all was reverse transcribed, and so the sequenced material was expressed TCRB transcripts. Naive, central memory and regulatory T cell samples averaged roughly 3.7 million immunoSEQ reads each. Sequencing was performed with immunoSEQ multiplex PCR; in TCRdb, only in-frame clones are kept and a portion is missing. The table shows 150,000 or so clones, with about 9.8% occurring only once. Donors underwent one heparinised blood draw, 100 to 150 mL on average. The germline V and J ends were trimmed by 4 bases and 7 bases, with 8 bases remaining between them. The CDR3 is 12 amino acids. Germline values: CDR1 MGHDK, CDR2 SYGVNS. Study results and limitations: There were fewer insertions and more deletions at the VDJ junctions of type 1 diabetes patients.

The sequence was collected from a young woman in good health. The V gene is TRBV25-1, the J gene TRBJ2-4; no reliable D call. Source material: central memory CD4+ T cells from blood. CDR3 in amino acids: CASSVDGNIQYF. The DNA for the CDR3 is TGTGCCAGCAGTGTCGACGGGAACATTCAGTACTTC.